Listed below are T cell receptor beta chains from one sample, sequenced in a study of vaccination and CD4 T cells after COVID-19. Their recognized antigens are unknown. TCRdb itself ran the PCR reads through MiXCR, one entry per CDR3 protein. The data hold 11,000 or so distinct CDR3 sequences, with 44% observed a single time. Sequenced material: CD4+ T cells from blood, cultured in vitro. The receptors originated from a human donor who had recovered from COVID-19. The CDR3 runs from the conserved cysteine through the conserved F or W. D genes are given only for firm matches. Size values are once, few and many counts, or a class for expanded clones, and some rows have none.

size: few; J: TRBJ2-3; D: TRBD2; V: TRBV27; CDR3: CASSLSLAGRTDTQYF; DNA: TGTGCCAGCAGTTTGTCGCTAGCGGGTCGCACAGATACGCAGTATTTT
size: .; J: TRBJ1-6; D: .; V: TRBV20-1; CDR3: CSARDKGVHSPLHF; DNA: TGCAGTGCTAGAGATAAAGGGGTTCATTCACCCCTCCACTTT
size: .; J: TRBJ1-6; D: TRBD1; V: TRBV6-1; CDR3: CASRQGTSNSPLHF; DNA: TGTGCCAGTAGACAGGGGACGAGTAATTCACCCCTCCACTTT
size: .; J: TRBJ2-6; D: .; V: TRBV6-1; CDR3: CASILSGANVLTF; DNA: TGTGCCAGCATACTCTCTGGGGCCAACGTCCTGACTTTC
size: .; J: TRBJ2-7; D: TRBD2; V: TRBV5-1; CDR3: CASSLGDWGGAYEQYF; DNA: TGCGCCAGCAGCTTGGGGGATTGGGGAGGGGCCTACGAGCAGTACTTC
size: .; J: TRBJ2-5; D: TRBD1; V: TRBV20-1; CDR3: CSARDLSGTGGLETQYF; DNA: TGCAGTGCTAGAGATTTGTCTGGGACAGGGGGGTTGGAGACCCAGTACTTC
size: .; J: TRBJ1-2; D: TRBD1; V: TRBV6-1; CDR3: CASRNLDRGSGYTF; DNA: TGTGCCAGCAGGAACTTGGACAGGGGGAGCGGCTACACCTTC
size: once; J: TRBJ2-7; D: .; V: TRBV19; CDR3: CASSIYLCYWGVTIIYEQYF; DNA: TGTGCCAGTAGTATATATCTGTGTTATTGGGGGGTAACGATTATCTACGAGCAGTACTTC
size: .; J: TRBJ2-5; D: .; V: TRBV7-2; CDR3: CASSLDSAIQETQYF; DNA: TGTGCCAGCAGCTTGGACAGCGCCATACAAGAGACCCAGTACTTC
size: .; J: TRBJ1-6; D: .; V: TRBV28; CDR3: CASSFGGVISPLHF; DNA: TGTGCCAGCAGTTTCGGGGGAGTTATTTCACCCCTCCACTTT
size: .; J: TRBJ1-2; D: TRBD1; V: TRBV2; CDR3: CASSVLAGGMYGYTF; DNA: TGTGCCAGCAGTGTCTTAGCAGGGGGCATGTATGGCTACACCTTC
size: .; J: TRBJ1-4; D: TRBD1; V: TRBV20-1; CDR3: CSAPQGAGEKLFF; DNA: TGCAGTGCTCCTCAGGGGGCTGGCGAAAAACTGTTTTTT
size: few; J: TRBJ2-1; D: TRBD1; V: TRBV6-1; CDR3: CASSHRDRVNEQFF; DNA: TGTGCCAGCAGCCACCGGGACAGGGTGAATGAGCAGTTCTTC
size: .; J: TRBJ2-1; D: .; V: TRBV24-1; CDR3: CATSEALRNEQFF; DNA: TGTGCCACCAGTGAGGCCCTGAGGAATGAGCAGTTCTTC
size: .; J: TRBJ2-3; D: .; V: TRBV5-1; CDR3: CASSLGSYDSTDTQYF; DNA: TGCGCCAGCAGCTTGGGGTCGTATGATAGCACAGATACGCAGTATTTT
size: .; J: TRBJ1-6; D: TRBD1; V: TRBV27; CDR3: CASRWTGYNSPLHF; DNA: TGTGCCAGCAGGTGGACAGGTTATAATTCACCCCTCCACTTT
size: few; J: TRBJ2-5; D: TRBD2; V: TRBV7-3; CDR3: CASSLTSAGTKQETQYF; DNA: TGTGCCAGCAGCTTAACTTCCGCCGGGACTAAACAAGAGACCCAGTACTTC
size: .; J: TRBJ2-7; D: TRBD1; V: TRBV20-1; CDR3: CSAYRGEQYF; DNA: TGCAGTGCTTACAGGGGGGAGCAGTACTTC
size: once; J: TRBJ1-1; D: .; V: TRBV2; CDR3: CASGEQEGSTEAFF; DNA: TGTGCCAGCGGAGAACAAGAGGGGAGCACTGAAGCTTTCTTT
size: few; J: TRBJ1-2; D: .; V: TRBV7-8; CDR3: CASSLEGEVRGYTF; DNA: TGTGCCAGCAGCTTAGAGGGGGAAGTACGCGGCTACACCTTC
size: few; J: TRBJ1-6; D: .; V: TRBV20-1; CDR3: CSVGKGSNSPLHF; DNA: TGCAGTGTTGGGAAGGGTAGTAATTCACCCCTCCACTTT
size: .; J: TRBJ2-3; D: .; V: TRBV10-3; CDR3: CAISEPNSTLKKTDTQYF; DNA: TGTGCCATCAGTGAGCCAAATAGCACCCTAAAGAAGACAGATACGCAGTATTTT
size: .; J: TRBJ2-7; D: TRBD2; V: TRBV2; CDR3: CASSRTSGRYEQYF; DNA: TGTGCCAGCAGTCGGACTAGCGGGAGGTACGAGCAGTACTTC
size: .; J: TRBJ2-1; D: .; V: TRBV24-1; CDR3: CATSDGLGQFF; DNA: TGTGCCACCAGTGACGGGCTCGGGCAGTTCTTC
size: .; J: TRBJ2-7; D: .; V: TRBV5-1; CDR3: CASSLEGRGTSYEQYF; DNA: TGCGCCAGCAGCTTGGAAGGTCGGGGGACTTCCTACGAGCAGTACTTC
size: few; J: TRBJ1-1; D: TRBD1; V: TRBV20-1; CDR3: CSAKDRRNTEAFF; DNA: TGCAGTGCTAAGGACAGGAGGAACACTGAAGCTTTCTTT
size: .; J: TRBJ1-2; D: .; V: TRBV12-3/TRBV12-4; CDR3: CASSERGGQRGYTF; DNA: TGTGCCAGCAGTGAAAGAGGCGGGCAACGTGGCTACACCTTC
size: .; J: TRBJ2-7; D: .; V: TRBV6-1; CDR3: CASSDRAYEQYF; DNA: TGTGCCAGCAGTGACAGAGCCTACGAGCAGTACTTC
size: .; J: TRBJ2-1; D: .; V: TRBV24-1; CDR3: CATSNPRGAHEQFF; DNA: TGTGCCACCAGCAACCCAAGGGGGGCACATGAGCAGTTCTTC
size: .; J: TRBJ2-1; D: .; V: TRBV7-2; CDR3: CASSLELDFHVQFF; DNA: TGTGCCAGCAGCTTAGAGTTGGACTTCCATGTGCAGTTCTTC
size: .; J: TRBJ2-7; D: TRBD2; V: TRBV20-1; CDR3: CSAPGLGNYEQYF; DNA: TGCAGTGCCCCGGGACTAGGAAACTACGAGCAGTACTTC
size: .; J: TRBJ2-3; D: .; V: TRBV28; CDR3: CASSFQGRTDTQYF; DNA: TGTGCCAGCAGTTTCCAGGGAAGGACAGATACGCAGTATTTT
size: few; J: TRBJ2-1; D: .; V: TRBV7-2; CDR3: CASSLALGGAYNEQFF; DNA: TGTGCCAGCAGCTTAGCGCTCGGCGGTGCCTACAATGAGCAGTTCTTC
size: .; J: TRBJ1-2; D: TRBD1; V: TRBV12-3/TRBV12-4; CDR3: CASSLGTGIHGYTF; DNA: TGTGCCAGCAGCCTCGGGACAGGGATTCATGGCTACACCTTC
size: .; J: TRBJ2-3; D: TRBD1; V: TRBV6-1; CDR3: CASSRQGYTDTQYF; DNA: TGTGCCAGCAGTAGACAGGGATACACAGATACGCAGTATTTT
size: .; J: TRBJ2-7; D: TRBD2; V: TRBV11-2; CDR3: CASRTGGGATYEQYF; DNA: TGTGCCAGCAGGACCGGGGGGGGAGCAACCTACGAGCAGTACTTC
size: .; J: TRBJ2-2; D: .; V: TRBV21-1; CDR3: CASSKEGGSTGELFF; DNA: TGTGCCAGCAGCAAAGAAGGCGGGAGTACCGGGGAGCTGTTTTTT
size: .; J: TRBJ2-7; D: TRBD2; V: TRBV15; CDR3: CATSRKGLAVDEQYF; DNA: TGTGCCACCAGCAGAAAGGGACTAGCGGTTGACGAGCAGTACTTC
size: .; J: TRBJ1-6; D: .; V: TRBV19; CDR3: CASSIQWEGLSSPLHF; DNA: TGTGCCAGTAGTATCCAGTGGGAGGGGCTGTCCTCACCCCTCCACTTT
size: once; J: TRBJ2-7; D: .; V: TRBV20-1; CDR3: CSAPKTGNSYEQYF; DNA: TGCAGTGCCCCAAAAACAGGGAACTCCTACGAGCAGTACTTC
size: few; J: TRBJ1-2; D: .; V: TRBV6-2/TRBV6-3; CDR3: CASSRPGVGNGYTF; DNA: TGTGCCAGCAGTCGTCCAGGGGTCGGCAATGGCTACACCTTC
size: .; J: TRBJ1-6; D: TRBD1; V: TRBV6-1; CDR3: CASTDRSNSPLHF; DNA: TGTGCCAGCACGGACAGGAGTAATTCACCCCTCCACTTT
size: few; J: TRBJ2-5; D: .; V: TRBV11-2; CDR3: CASSRGYGETQYF; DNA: TGTGCCAGCAGCCGAGGGTACGGAGAGACCCAGTACTTC
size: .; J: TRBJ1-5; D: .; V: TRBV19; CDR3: CASIASSVSNQPQHF; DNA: TGTGCCAGTATTGCTTCTTCGGTCAGCAATCAGCCCCAGCATTTT
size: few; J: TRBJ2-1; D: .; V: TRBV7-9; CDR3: CASTRVGRTVYNEQFF; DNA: TGTGCCAGCACCCGGGTGGGACGGACGGTCTACAATGAGCAGTTCTTC
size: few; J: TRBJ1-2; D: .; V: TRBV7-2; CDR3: CASSLLSSGKSYTF; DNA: TGTGCCAGCAGCTTACTTTCGTCCGGGAAAAGCTACACCTTC
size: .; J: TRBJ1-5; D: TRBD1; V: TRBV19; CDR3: CASNLAGQGARQPQHF; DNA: TGTGCCAGTAACCTTGCGGGACAGGGGGCTAGGCAGCCCCAGCATTTT
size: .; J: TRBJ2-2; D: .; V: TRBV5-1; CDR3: CASSADRNTGELFF; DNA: TGCGCCAGCAGCGCCGACAGGAACACCGGGGAGCTGTTTTTT
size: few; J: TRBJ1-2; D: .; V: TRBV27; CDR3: CASSLFGGSGYTF; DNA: TGTGCCAGCAGTTTATTCGGGGGAAGCGGCTACACCTTC
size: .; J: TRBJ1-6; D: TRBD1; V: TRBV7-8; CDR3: CASSYGQDNSPLHF; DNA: TGTGCCAGCAGCTATGGACAGGATAATTCACCCCTCCACTTT